Listed below are T cell receptor beta chains from one sample, sequenced in a study of response to subunit inactivated influenza vaccine. TCRdb analysed the RT-PCR reads with MiXCR anew, one entry per CDR3 protein. The sample carries some 600,000 distinct CDR3 sequences, 12% to 15% recorded once. This sample comprised PBMCs from blood, obtained around 15 days before vaccination. Receptors were obtained from a man over 45 who received an inactivated influenza vaccine. Both conserved end residues are part of each CDR3. The D gene is left open where the match is weak. Size values are once, few and many counts, or a class for expanded clones, and some rows have none.

d_gene	v_gene	j_gene	len	abundance	CDR3nt	CDR3aa
.	TRBV19	TRBJ2-2	14	few	TGTGCCAGTAGTAATCAGGGGTTCGGCGGGGAGCTGTTTTTT	CASSNQGFGGELFF
.	TRBV2	TRBJ2-3	12	few	TGTGCCAGCAGTGGTATATCGGATACGCAGTATTTT	CASSGISDTQYF
.	TRBV4-1	TRBJ1-1	15	many	TGCGCCAGCAGCCAAGTAACCGGAACGAACACTGAAGCTTTCTTT	CASSQVTGTNTEAFF
.	TRBV7-9	TRBJ2-1	17	.	TGTGCCAGCAGCTTAGGAACCCCCTTGGAGCCGGGCAATGAGCAGTTCTTC	CASSLGTPLEPGNEQFF
.	TRBV4-1	TRBJ2-4	18	many	TGCGCCAGCAGCCAAGGGGCAGCCGGAGGGGTGGCCAAAAACATTCAGTACTTC	CASSQGAAGGVAKNIQYF
TRBD2	TRBV5-1	TRBJ2-1	16	.	TGCGCCAGCAGCACTAGCGGGGGGGCCTCCTACAATGAGCAGTTCTTC	CASSTSGGASYNEQFF
TRBD1	TRBV12-3/TRBV12-4	TRBJ2-3	17	few	TGTGCCAGCAGTGCCCTTGGACAGGGCCTCAGCACAGATACGCAGTATTTT	CASSALGQGLSTDTQYF
TRBD1	TRBV29-1	TRBJ2-1	13	few	TGCAGTATTCGTGGACAGGGGGAGGGGGAGCAGTTCTTC	CSIRGQGEGEQFF
TRBD1	TRBV6-2/TRBV6-3	TRBJ2-5	16	.	TGTGCCAGCAGCGACCGGGACAGGGGTGTTGTAGAGACCCAGTACTTC	CASSDRDRGVVETQYF
.	TRBV5-1	TRBJ2-7	15	.	TGCGCCAGCAGCCCGGGTTTACAGGGACGGGGCGAGCAGTACTTC	CASSPGLQGRGEQYF
TRBD1	TRBV2	TRBJ1-5	14	.	TGTGCCAGCAGCTCCGGGACAGCTTATCAGCCCCAGCATTTT	CASSSGTAYQPQHF
TRBD1	TRBV6-2/TRBV6-3	TRBJ1-1	14	.	TGTGCCAGCACCTTGTCGAACAGGGGTACTGAAGCTTTCTTT	CASTLSNRGTEAFF
TRBD1	TRBV7-2	TRBJ2-2	15	few	TGTGCCAGCAGCGCCCGACAGGGTAACGCCGGGGAGCTGTTTTTT	CASSARQGNAGELFF
.	TRBV7-6	TRBJ2-1	14	many	TGTGCCAGCAGCCCCCGTCAGGGGCCTCGTGAGCAGTTCTTC	CASSPRQGPREQFF
TRBD1	TRBV24-1	TRBJ1-2	14	few	TGTGCCACCAGTGATTCACGCGCAGGGGGCGGCTACACCTTC	CATSDSRAGGGYTF
TRBD2	TRBV12-3/TRBV12-4	TRBJ2-1	11	.	TGTGCCAGCAGGGGCGGGAGAACGCAGTTCTTC	CASRGGRTQFF
TRBD1	TRBV20-1	TRBJ1-2	18	many	TGCAGTGCTAGAAAACCGGGACAGGGGGACCCTGCTAACTATGGCTACACCTTC	CSARKPGQGDPANYGYTF
.	TRBV6-1	TRBJ1-2	14	.	TGTGCCAGCAGTGGTCCCGGGACTATGCATGGCTACACCTTC	CASSGPGTMHGYTF
TRBD2	TRBV28	TRBJ2-7	15	.	TGTGCCAGCAACAAGCCGGGACTAGGCTCCTACGAGCAGTACTTC	CASNKPGLGSYEQYF
.	TRBV7-6	TRBJ2-3	15	once	TGTGCCAGCAGCCAGGGCAGGGGCCGGATAGATACGCAGTATTTT	CASSQGRGRIDTQYF
.	TRBV4-1	TRBJ1-1	15	.	TGCGCCAGCAGCCGGGAGGACATCGGGAACACTGAAGCTTTCTTT	CASSREDIGNTEAFF
.	TRBV20-1	TRBJ1-2	13	few	TGCAGTGCGCGACAGCCGTCTAACTATGGCTACACCTTC	CSARQPSNYGYTF
.	TRBV5-1	TRBJ1-1	13	many	TGCGCCAGCAGCCCAGGGGCGGTCACTGAAGCTTTCTTT	CASSPGAVTEAFF
.	TRBV25-1	TRBJ2-3	16	many	TGTGCCAGCAGTGCACTACCGGGCCTGGAGACAGATACGCAGTATTTT	CASSALPGLETDTQYF
.	TRBV12-3/TRBV12-4	TRBJ1-3	11	many	TGTGCCACCGGGTCGGTGCCCACCATATATTTT	CATGSVPTIYF
.	TRBV29-1	TRBJ2-5	14	many	TGCAGCGTTGCAGGGGCAGGGGCGGAGGAGACCCAGTACTTC	CSVAGAGAEETQYF